What follows are 21 T cell receptor beta chains derived from one specimen sequenced in a study of T cells in Graves' hyperthyroidism and ophthalmopathy. Amplification targeted TCR beta CDR3 regions from RNA transcripts. First-round RT-PCR with HTBI primers amplified the TCR CDR3 region. TCRdb redid the calling of the multiplex PCR reads with MiXCR, one entry per CDR3 protein. The repertoire includes more than 500,000 distinct CDR3 sequences, 15% to 20% of them detected once, and less than 4.5% sits in the top ten. Sequencing used blood. The receptors originated from a woman aged 30 to 39 with Graves' hyperthyroidism.

This CDR3 reads CSVEVGGVGYGYTF. Written as DNA, the CDR3 is TGCAGCGTTGAAGTAGGGGGCGTAGGCTATGGCTACACCTTC. The chain joins TRBV29-1 to TRBJ1-2, with 7 bases aligning to TRBD1. CDR1 and CDR2 from the germline V gene are SQVTM and ANQGSEA. This CDR3 comprises 14 residues. Trimming took 1 base from V and 4 from J; bases not matched to a gene: 6.

The chain is built from TRBV29-1 and TRBJ2-1, with D possibly being TRBD1 (5 bases). Germline assignment: CDR1 SQVTM and CDR2 ANQGSEA. There are 13 residues in the CDR3. V was trimmed by 6 bases and J by 3 bases, leaving 12 bases between them. The chain's CDR3 is CSVQVNDYNEQFF. Here the CDR3 DNA reads TGCAGCGTACAGGTTAACGACTACAATGAGCAGTTCTTC.

In this sample, this clonotype turned up many times. The J gene is TRBJ2-7, the V gene TRBV11-3; perhaps D is TRBD1 or TRBD2 (5 bases each). The CDR3 length is 15 residues. Germline CDR1 and CDR2: SGHNT and YENEEA. Trimming left V 1 base short and J 3 bases short, with 13 bases between. The CDR3 here is CASSLGGPGDYEQYF. CDR3 coding DNA: TGTGCCAGCAGCTTAGGGGGCCCCGGGGACTACGAGCAGTACTTC.

On this clonotype: A read error may explain this, as a much larger clone is one base away. The chain has TRBV5-1 and TRBJ1-2; no clear D gene. V was clipped by 7 bases and J by 2 bases, with 18 bases between them. Germline CDR1 reads SGHRS; CDR2 reads YFSETQ. This CDR3 is 15 amino acids long. Here the CDR3 reads CASGNTVPSNYGYTF. The CDR3 DNA is TGCGCCAGCGGCAATACAGTACCCTCCAACTATGGCTACACCTTC.

V is TRBV15 and J is TRBJ2-1; 9 nucleotides line up with TRBD2. Per the germline V gene, CDR1 is LNHNV and CDR2 is YYDKDF (reference sequence). With 6 bases clipped from V and 6 bases from J, the junction kept 12 bases outside the gene matches. This CDR3 contains 16 residues. This CDR3 reads CATSQRRLAGTNEQFF. CDR3 sequence (DNA): TGTGCCACCAGTCAAAGACGGCTAGCGGGGACCAATGAGCAGTTCTTC. Full variable domain (missing parts from reference TRBV15 and TRBJ2-1): DAMVIQNPRYQVTQFGKPVTLSCSQTLNHNVMYWYQQKSSQAPKLLFHYYDKDFNNEADTPDNFQSRRPNTSFCFLDIRSPGLGDTAMYLCATSQRRLAGTNEQFFGPGTRLTVL.

The chain couples TRBV6-9 to TRBJ2-1; TRBD2 agrees at 10 bases. This CDR3 region has 14 residues. Unmatched junction bases numbered 3, after V lost 2 bases and J lost 8 bases. Germline CDR1 MNHGY, CDR2 SVAAGI. CDR3 residues: CASSYASGSDEQFF. The CDR3 bases are TGTGCCAGCAGTTATGCTAGCGGGAGTGATGAGCAGTTCTTC.

This chain uses TRBV5-6 with TRBJ2-3, with 10 nucleotides matching TRBD2. The CDR3 runs to 15 residues. V was pared by 2 bases and J by 3 bases, with 3 bases of the junction left unmatched. The V gene's germline CDR1 is SGHDT and CDR2 YYEEEE. The DNA for the CDR3 is TGTGCCAGCAGCTTCCCGGGACTAGCGACAGATACGCAGTATTTT. It is translated as CASSFPGLATDTQYF.

This clonotype appeared many times. The chain couples TRBV7-2 to TRBJ2-7; a possible D gene is TRBD2 (5 bases). Germline V gene sequence: CDR1 SGHTA, CDR2 FQGNSA. V lost 4 bases and J lost 1, with 20 bases in between. The CDR3 length is 17 residues. Here the CDR3 DNA reads TGTGCCAGCAGCTCACAACCGGTGGCTAGCCGTTCCTACGAGCAGTACTTC. This sequence encodes CASSSQPVASRSYEQYF.

In its sample, this clonotype was seen many times. The chain links TRBV20-1 to TRBJ1-2; D may be TRBD1 (6 bases). The CDR3 contains 10 residues. Germline V gene data show CDR1 as DFQATT and CDR2 as SNEGSKA (reference sequence). The CDR3 protein is CSLAGEGYTF. CDR3 DNA: TGCAGCCTAGCAGGGGAGGGCTACACCTTC.

This clonotype was counted many times. This chain joins TRBV13 and TRBJ2-4; 8 positions match TRBD1. The CDR3 has 15 amino acids. The V gene's germline CDR1 is PRHDT and CDR2 FYEKMQ (reference sequence). V trimming: 2 bases; J trimming: 8 bases; junction bases outside the gene matches: 8. The CDR3 here is CASSLSSGQADIQYF. CDR3 nucleotides: TGTGCCAGCAGCTTATCCTCGGGACAGGCGGACATTCAGTACTTC.

The V gene is TRBV2, the J gene TRBJ2-3; TRBD2 aligns across 12 bases. Losses at the gene ends were 4 bases for V and 1 base for J; bases not matched to a gene: 3. CDR3 length: 16 residues. Looked up from germline, CDR1 is SNHLY and CDR2 is FYNNEI. CDR3 region: CASSGGLAGRTDTQYF. The CDR3 nucleotides read TGTGCCAGCAGTGGGGGACTAGCGGGTCGCACAGATACGCAGTATTTT.

This clonotype was picked up many times. V is TRBV24-1 and J is TRBJ1-1, with D possibly being TRBD1 (6 bases). Looked up from germline, CDR1 is KGHDR and CDR2 is SFDVKD. CDR3 length: 15 amino acids. The V and J ends lost 6 bases and 5 bases respectively, with 18 bases between them. The CDR3 DNA reads as TGTGCCACCAGTCCGTCGACAGGATTTAAGACTGAAGCTTTCTTT. Translated, it gives CATSPSTGFKTEAFF.

This clonotype appeared a few times. The rearrangement links TRBV10-3 to TRBJ2-1, with TRBD1 matching over 10 bases. Germline-derived CDR1 and CDR2 are ENHRY and SYGVKD. The CDR3 is 14 residues long. Germline trimming cut 4 bases from V and 10 bases from J; bases unmatched to any gene: 7. Here the CDR3 DNA reads TGTGCCATCAGTGGAAGACAGGGGGCATTCGAGCAGTTCTTC. As protein: CAISGRQGAFEQFF.

The sample holds many counts of this clonotype. The gene calls are TRBV11-2 and TRBJ2-7, with TRBD2 matching over 9 bases. CDR1 is SGHAT and CDR2 is FQNNGV in the germline V gene. CDR3 length: 15 residues. V gave up 4 bases and J gave up 3 bases; unmatched junction bases: 7. CDR3 sequence: CASSSIAGADYEQYF. The CDR3, as DNA: TGTGCCAGCAGCTCCATAGCGGGAGCCGACTACGAGCAGTACTTC.

Ten or more counts support this clonotype. The CDR3, as DNA: TGCAGCGCAAGGTCTAGCGGGAGGGCCAACGAGCAGTACTTC. Protein sequence: CSARSSGRANEQYF. The chain recombines TRBV29-1 with TRBJ2-7; 12 bases are a match to TRBD2. CDR1 and CDR2 (germline): SQVTM, ANQGSEA. The ends lost 7 bases at V and 5 bases at J; junction bases unmatched: 9. The CDR3 consists of 14 residues.

The rearrangement joins TRBV9 to TRBJ2-7; D is undetermined. Trimming pared 2 bases from V and 7 bases from J, leaving 13 bases between. The CDR3 has 13 residues. The germline V gene has CDR1 SGDLS and CDR2 YYNGEE. The DNA for the CDR3 is TGTGCCAGCAGCGTGGGTCCCATGGAAGAGCAGTACTTC. Translated: CASSVGPMEEQYF.

This clonotype was seen only a few times. The chain combines TRBV6-1 with TRBJ1-5; possibly TRBD1 for D (6 bases). The germline V gene encodes CDR1 MNHNS and CDR2 SASEGT. Between the trimmed V and J ends, which lost 2 bases and 0 bases, there was a span of 11 bases. This CDR3 is built from 16 residues. In DNA form, the CDR3 reads TGTGCCAGCAGTGAAAGGGAGGACAGTAGCAATCAGCCCCAGCATTTT. As protein: CASSEREDSSNQPQHF.

The chain employs TRBV5-4 and TRBJ2-2, with 7 bases lining up with TRBD1. V shed 4 bases and J 6 bases; nucleotides not matched to a gene: 3. Per germline, CDR1 SGHNT and CDR2 YYREEE (reference sequence). The CDR3 has 13 amino acids. CDR3 residues: CASSPGQAGELFF. CDR3 nucleotides: TGTGCCAGCAGCCCTGGACAGGCCGGGGAGCTGTTTTTT. Complete variable domain (other parts from reference TRBV5-4 and TRBJ2-2): ETGVTQSPTHLIKTRGQQVTLRCSSQSGHNTVSWYQQALGQGPQFIFQYYREEENGRGNFPPRFSGLQFPNYSSELNVNALELDDSALYLCASSPGQAGELFFGEGSRLTVL.

At least ten counts were recorded for this clonotype. The chain uses TRBV3-1 and TRBJ1-1; tentative D call: TRBD1 (6 bases). The length of the CDR3 is 14 residues. The V gene lost 1 base and the J gene lost 4 bases, with 10 bases spanning the gap. CDR1 and CDR2 from the germline V gene are LGHDT and YNNKEL (reference sequence). CDR3 DNA: TGTGCCAGCAGCCAAGGCGTAGGGGGCACTGAAGCTTTCTTT. Its translation: CASSQGVGGTEAFF.

The chain couples TRBV4-2 to TRBJ2-4; possible D gene TRBD2, 6 bases. Deletions cut 10 bases from V and 0 bases from J, with 19 bases between. CDR3 size: 16 residues. The germline V gene has CDR1 LGHNA and CDR2 YNFKEQ. The CDR3 spells CATSSPGTLAKNIQYF. CDR3 in DNA: TGTGCCACCTCCTCTCCCGGGACTTTAGCCAAAAACATTCAGTACTTC.

The rearrangement joins TRBV3-1 to TRBJ2-3, with 8 bases aligning to TRBD2. The CDR3 length is 16 residues. V dropped 1 base and J dropped 0; count of bases not matched to a gene: 3. Germline V lookup: CDR1 LGHDT, CDR2 YNNKEL (reference sequence). The CDR3 protein is CASSQGLAQSTDTQYF. CDR3 bases: TGTGCCAGCAGCCAAGGACTAGCGCAGAGCACAGATACGCAGTATTTT.